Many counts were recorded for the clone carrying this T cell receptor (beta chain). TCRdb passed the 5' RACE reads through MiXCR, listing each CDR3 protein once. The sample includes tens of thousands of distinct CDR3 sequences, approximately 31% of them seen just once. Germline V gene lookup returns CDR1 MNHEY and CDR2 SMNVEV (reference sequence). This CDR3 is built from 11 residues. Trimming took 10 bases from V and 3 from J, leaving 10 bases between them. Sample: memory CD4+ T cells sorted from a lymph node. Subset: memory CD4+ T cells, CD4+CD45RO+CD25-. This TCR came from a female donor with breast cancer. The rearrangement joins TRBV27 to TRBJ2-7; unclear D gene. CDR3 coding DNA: TGTGCCACCCACCGTGGCTACGAGCAGTACTTC. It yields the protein CATHRGYEQYF.